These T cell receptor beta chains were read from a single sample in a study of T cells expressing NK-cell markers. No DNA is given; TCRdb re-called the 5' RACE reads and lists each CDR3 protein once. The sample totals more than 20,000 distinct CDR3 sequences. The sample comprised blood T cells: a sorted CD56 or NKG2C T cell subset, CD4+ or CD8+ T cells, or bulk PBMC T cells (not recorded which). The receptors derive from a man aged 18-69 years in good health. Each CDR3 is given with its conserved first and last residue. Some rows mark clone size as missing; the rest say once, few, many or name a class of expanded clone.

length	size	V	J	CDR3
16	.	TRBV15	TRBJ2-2	CATSRPGQELTGELFF
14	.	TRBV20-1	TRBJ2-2	CSAPQLAGAGELFF
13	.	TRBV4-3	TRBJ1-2	CASSQWGAGGYTF
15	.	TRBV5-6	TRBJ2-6	CASSELYSGANVLTF
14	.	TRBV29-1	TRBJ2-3	CSVDEIFRTDTQYF
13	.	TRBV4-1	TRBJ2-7	CASSQRQGYEQYF
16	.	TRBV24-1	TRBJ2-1	CATSDQRTASYNEQFF
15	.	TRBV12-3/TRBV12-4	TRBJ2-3	CASSLGLGSTDTQYF
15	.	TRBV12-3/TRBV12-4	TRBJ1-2	CASSFRVSQLPGYTF
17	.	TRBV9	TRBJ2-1	CASSVSPSGRAINEQFF
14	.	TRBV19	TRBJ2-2	CASRTAMNTGELFF
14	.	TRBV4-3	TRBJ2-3	CASSQDSQVSTQYF
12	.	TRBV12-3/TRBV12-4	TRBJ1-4	CASSPGTEKLFF
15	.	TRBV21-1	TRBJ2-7	CASSKRGTGLVEQYF
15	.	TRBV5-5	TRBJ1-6	CASSLQVNYNSPLHF
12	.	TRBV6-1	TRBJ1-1	CASSVNGPEAFF
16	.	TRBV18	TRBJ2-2	CASSPFQGTGPGELFF
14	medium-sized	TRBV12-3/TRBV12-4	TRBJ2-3	CASSFGLSTDTQYF
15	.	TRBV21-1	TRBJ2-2	CASSIRQGNTGELFF
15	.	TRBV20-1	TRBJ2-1	CSASWLVSSYNEQFF
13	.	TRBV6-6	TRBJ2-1	CASSLYSYNEQFF
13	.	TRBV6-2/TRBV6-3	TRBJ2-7	CASKIGDVYEQYF
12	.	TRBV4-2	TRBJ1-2	CASSQDLRGYTF
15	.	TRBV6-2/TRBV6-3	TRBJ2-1	CASSYSMAGTNEQFF
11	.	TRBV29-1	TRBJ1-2	CSAQGADGYTF
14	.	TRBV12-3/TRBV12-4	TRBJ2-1	CASSLFPRYNEQFF
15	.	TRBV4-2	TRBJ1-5	CASSARQGDNQPQHF
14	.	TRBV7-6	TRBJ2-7	CASSLAGSGGEQYF
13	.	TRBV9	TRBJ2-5	CASSEGGGGTQYF
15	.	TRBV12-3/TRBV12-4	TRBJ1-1	CASSMQSGTGNKAFF
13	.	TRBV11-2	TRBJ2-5	CASSLMGQETQYF
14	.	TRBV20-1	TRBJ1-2	CSARTGGENYGYTF
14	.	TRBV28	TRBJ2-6	CASSRYSGANVLTF
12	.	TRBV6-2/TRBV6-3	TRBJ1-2	CASSQGVYGYTF
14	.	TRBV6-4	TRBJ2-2	CASSDSTSTGELFF
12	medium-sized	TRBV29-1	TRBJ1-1	CSVWQGNTEAFF
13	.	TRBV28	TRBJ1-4	CASTPVGSVGLFF
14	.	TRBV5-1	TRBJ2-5	CASSSGGPRETQYF
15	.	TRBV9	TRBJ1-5	CASSLTGVVNQPQHF
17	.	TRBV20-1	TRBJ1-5	CSAPEKDQGVWDQPQHF
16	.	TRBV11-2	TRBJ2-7	CASSLGQIFIYDEQYF
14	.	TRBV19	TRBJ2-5	CASSKFKGQETQYF
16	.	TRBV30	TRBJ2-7	CAWSQLGRSKFGEQYF
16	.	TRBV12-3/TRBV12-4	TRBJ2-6	CASSKGQNFGANVLTF
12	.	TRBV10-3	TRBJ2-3	CATHGGTDTQYF
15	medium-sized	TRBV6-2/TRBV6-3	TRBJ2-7	CASSYSLEGAYEQYF
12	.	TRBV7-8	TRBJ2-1	CASSRRREDSIF
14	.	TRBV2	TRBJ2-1	CASSPGRIPHEQFF
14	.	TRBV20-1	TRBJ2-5	CSAPPDRGRETQYF
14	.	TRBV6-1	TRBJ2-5	CASSRDRGDVTQYF
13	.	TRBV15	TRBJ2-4	CATSRQETDIQYF
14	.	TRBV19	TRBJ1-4	CASNPGQPNEKLFF
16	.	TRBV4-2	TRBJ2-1	CASSQGRNGLLNEQFF